These T cell receptor beta chains were read from a single sample in a study of blood T cell repertoires in COVID-19. Sequenced by immunoSEQ multiplex PCR; TCRdb stores in-frame clones only, minus some. The data contain about 54,000 clones, 84% of them singletons. Sequencing used peripheral blood. The source of these receptors is a man aged 50-60 years with acute or convalescent COVID-19. Both conserved end residues are part of each CDR3. The D gene is left open where the match is weak. Rows give clone size only sometimes, using once, few, many, or a class for an expanded clone.

clone_size	v_call	j_call	d_call	cdr3_nt	cdr3_aa
.	TRBV5-1	TRBJ2-7	TRBD1	TGCGCCAGCAGCCCCGGGACAGGGGTCTACGAGCAGTACTTC	CASSPGTGVYEQYF
few	TRBV30	TRBJ1-1	TRBD1	TGTGCCTGGAGAAAGGGGGCTGTGGACACTGAAGCTTTCTTT	CAWRKGAVDTEAFF
.	TRBV7-9	TRBJ2-5	TRBD1	TGTGCCAGCAGCCTCAGACAGGGGATAGAGACCCAGTACTTC	CASSLRQGIETQYF
.	TRBV2	TRBJ2-1	.	TGTGCCAGCAGTGCTGTGACAAAGCAGTTCTTC	CASSAVTKQFF
.	TRBV29-1	TRBJ2-2	TRBD2	TGCAGCGTCGACGAGGGAGGGACCGGGGAGCTGTTTTTT	CSVDEGGTGELFF
.	TRBV7-9	TRBJ2-7	.	TGTGCCAGCAGCGCAGAGGGCTCCTACGAGCAGTACTTC	CASSAEGSYEQYF
.	TRBV29-1	TRBJ1-5	TRBD1	TGCAGCGTCCGGGACAGGGAACAGCCCCAGCATTTT	CSVRDREQPQHF
.	TRBV5-1	TRBJ1-6	.	TGCGCCAGCAGCTTCCTCACAGGTTATGTAGGTCCCCTCCACTTT	CASSFLTGYVGPLHF
.	TRBV7-3	TRBJ2-1	.	TGTGCCAGCAGCTTAAGTTCGCGGGCGATGTACAATGAGCAGTTCTTC	CASSLSSRAMYNEQFF
.	TRBV27	TRBJ1-1	.	TGTGCCAGCAGCTCACAATACGACACCACTGAAGCTTTCTTT	CASSSQYDTTEAFF
few	TRBV6-5	TRBJ1-2	TRBD1	TGTGCCAGCACCCCGTCCCCACAGGGGGGCGATGGCTACACCTTC	CASTPSPQGGDGYTF
.	TRBV6-5	TRBJ1-1	TRBD1	TGTGCCAGCAGCCCCTGGGCAGGGGGCCAGACTTTCTTT	CASSPWAGGQTFF
.	TRBV19	TRBJ1-5	.	TGTGCCAGTATACCCCGCGGACAGACTGGGGTGCCCCAGCATTTT	CASIPRGQTGVPQHF
.	TRBV10-3	TRBJ2-5	.	TGTGCCATCAGTGAGGGAGACGGGATCGAGACCCAGTACTTC	CAISEGDGIETQYF
.	TRBV7-7	TRBJ2-2	TRBD1	TGTGCCAGCAGCTTATCCCAGGGGGCCACCGGGGAGCTGTTTTTT	CASSLSQGATGELFF